The next 18 T cell receptor beta chains were all read from a single sample in a study of regulatory dendritic cells for organ transplantation. This table comes from immunoSEQ multiplex PCR, and its TCRdb copy is limited to in-frame clones, with some not included. The sample has around 5,400 clones; around 74% are singletons. CFSE-labeled sorted T cells met regulatory or mature dendritic cells for approximately 5 days. Their specific antigens are unknown. Sequenced: memory CD8+ T cells from blood cultured with regulatory dendritic cells. Sample subset: CD45RO+ memory T cells. The receptor source for this set is a human donor in good health.

This clone has a handful of counts. V is TRBV6-1 and J is TRBJ1-4; weak D call: TRBD1 (6 bases). Trimming left V 8 bases short and J 4 bases short, with 14 bases between. This CDR3 spans 14 amino acids. Germline values: CDR1 MNHNS, CDR2 SASEGT. The CDR3 sequence: CASDLTGNNEKLFF. In DNA form, the CDR3 reads TGTGCCAGCGACCTTACAGGGAATAATGAAAAACTGTTTTTT.

The chain has TRBV7-9 and TRBJ2-2; maybe TRBD2 (6 bases). In germline, CDR1 is SEHNR, CDR2 FQNEAQ (reference sequence). The CDR3 is 16 residues long. V was clipped by 6 bases and J by 0 bases, with 14 bases between them. The CDR3 coding sequence is TGTGCCAGCAGGCCCCTAGCGCGCTCGAACACCGGGGAGCTGTTTTTT. It encodes CASRPLARSNTGELFF.

The genes are TRBV7-8 and TRBJ2-1, with D hard to call. The CDR3 is 15 residues long. V shed 3 bases and J shed 6 bases, with 15 bases lying between them. Germline V gives CDR1 SGHVS, CDR2 FQNEAQ. The CDR3 protein is CASSFPWAESNEQFF. The CDR3 DNA is TGTGCCAGCAGCTTCCCTTGGGCGGAATCCAATGAGCAGTTCTTC.

This clone was picked up a small number of times. CDR3 coding DNA: TGTGCCAGCTCAGGGTCAGGGGACGGCTACACCTTC. Its protein product is CASSGSGDGYTF. This chain connects TRBV27 to TRBJ1-2, with D perhaps matching TRBD1 (6 bases). Trimming removed 8 bases at V and 8 bases at J, with 15 bases between. The CDR3 totals 12 residues. Per the germline V gene, CDR1 is MNHEY and CDR2 is SMNVEV (reference sequence).

The rearrangement uses TRBV7-8 and TRBJ2-7; D possibly corresponds to TRBD1 (5 bases). Trimming stripped 0 bases from V and 6 bases from J, with 15 bases between. The CDR3 spans 15 residues. Germline CDR1 is SGHVS and CDR2 is FQNEAQ. The CDR3, as DNA: TGTGCCAGCAGCTTAGCTCTGGGTTTCCAGGGCGAGCAGTACTTC. Amino acids: CASSLALGFQGEQYF. Based on the CDR3 plus reference TRBV7-8 and TRBJ2-7, the full variable domain is GAGVSQSPRYKVAKRGQDVALRCDPISGHVSLFWYQQALGQGPEFLTYFQNEAQLDKSGLPSDRFFAERPEGSVSTLKIQRTQQEDSAVYLCASSLALGFQGEQYFGPGTRLTVT.

This rearrangement joins TRBV2 to TRBJ1-1; TRBD1 matches 7 bases. CDR3 size: 15 residues. V shed 3 bases and J 0 bases; nucleotides not matched to a gene: 4. Germline V gene lookup returns CDR1 SNHLY and CDR2 FYNNEI. The CDR3 is CASSDLQGLNTEAFF. The CDR3 nucleotides read TGTGCCAGCAGTGACCTACAGGGGTTGAACACTGAAGCTTTCTTT.

This clone showed up just once. The chain has TRBV27 and TRBJ1-1, with a tentative D call TRBD1 (5 bases). Germline CDR1 is MNHEY and CDR2 is SMNVEV (reference sequence). Trimming shortened V by 0 bases and J by 6 bases, and 8 bases separated the two germline ends. The CDR3 contains 13 residues. CDR3 bases: TGTGCCAGCAGTTTATCGATGGGGGCTGAAGCTTTCTTT. Its translation: CASSLSMGAEAFF.

Sample share makes this clone medium-sized. The rearrangement uses TRBV5-6 and TRBJ1-4; 8 positions agree with TRBD1. This CDR3 spans 12 amino acids. J was trimmed by 14 bases and V by 4 bases; bases with no gene match: 7. CDR1 SGHDT and CDR2 YYEEEE come from the germline V gene. The CDR3 spells CASSPGTGGLFF. The CDR3 region has the DNA TGTGCCAGCAGCCCCGGGACAGGAGGGCTGTTTTTT.

This rearrangement joins TRBV9 to TRBJ2-4, with D unresolved. The CDR3 runs to 15 residues. The germline V gene encodes CDR1 SGDLS and CDR2 YYNGEE. Between the trimmed V and J ends, which lost 0 bases and 7 bases, there was a span of 14 bases. Written as DNA, the CDR3 is TGTGCCAGCAGCGTAGAGGGCAGCAATCTTAACATTCAGTACTTC. Residues: CASSVEGSNLNIQYF. The variable domain in full, with the rest retrieved from reference TRBV9 and TRBJ2-4, is DSGVTQTPKHLITATGQRVTLRCSPRSGDLSVYWYQQSLDQGLQFLIQYYNGEERAKGNILERFSAQQFPDLHSELNLSSLELGDSALYFCASSVEGSNLNIQYFGAGTRLSVL.

The CDR3 DNA reads TGTGCCAGCTCACCTTTATACGGACAGGGTGAAAAACTGTTTTTT. This encodes CASSPLYGQGEKLFF. The chain uses TRBV18 and TRBJ1-4; 8 bases are a match to TRBD1. CDR1 KGHSH and CDR2 LQKENI come from the germline V gene. The CDR3 loop spans 15 amino acids. Trimming removed 3 bases from V and 7 bases from J; junction bases left unmatched: 7.

This clone came up once. The chain uses TRBV6-5 and TRBJ2-3; D possibly uses TRBD1 or TRBD2 (5 bases each). The V gene lost 7 bases and the J gene lost 6 bases, with 20 bases spanning the gap. The CDR3 consists of 15 residues. The V gene's germline CDR1 is MNHEY and CDR2 SVGAGI. The CDR3 protein is CASTHSGSFVDTQYF. The DNA of the CDR3 is TGTGCCAGCACCCACTCAGGGAGTTTCGTGGATACGCAGTATTTT.

This chain joins TRBV7-9 and TRBJ2-1; D unresolved. V lost 1 base and J 8 bases, leaving 9 bases between the germline ends. CDR1 is SEHNR, CDR2 FQNEAQ, per germline (reference sequence). The CDR3 has 13 amino acids. The CDR3 bases are TGTGCCAGCAGCTTAGTAGGCGGCGATGAGCAGTTCTTC. Protein sequence: CASSLVGGDEQFF.

Points on this clone: This sample includes further DNA sequences coding for the same CDR3. This chain connects TRBV9 to TRBJ1-1; 7 bases map to TRBD1. This CDR3 is built from 14 residues. The V and J ends lost 2 bases and 1 base, in that order; junction bases with no gene match: 2. CDR1 is SGDLS, CDR2 YYNGEE, per germline. CDR3 residues: CASSVGTENTEAFF. The CDR3 DNA is TGTGCCAGCAGCGTTGGGACAGAGAACACTGAAGCTTTCTTT.

The V gene is TRBV28, the J gene TRBJ1-1; D unclear. Trimming removed 3 bases from V and 4 bases from J, with 6 bases in between. This CDR3 region has 12 residues. Germline lookup yields CDR1 MDHEN and CDR2 SYDVKM. CDR3 DNA: TGTGCCAGCAGTTTGCTGGCCACTGAAGCTTTCTTT. Translated, it gives CASSLLATEAFF.

The rearrangement uses TRBV6-5 and TRBJ1-1, with TRBD1 matching over 8 bases. The V and J ends lost 0 bases and 6 bases, in that order; junction bases with no gene match: 6. The CDR3 sequence is 15 residues long. Germline assignment: CDR1 MNHEY and CDR2 SVGAGI. In nucleotides, the CDR3 is TGTGCCAGCAGTTACTCGTCAGGGGGCCCGGCTGAAGCTTTCTTT. This sequence encodes CASSYSSGGPAEAFF.

The rearrangement joins TRBV4-2 to TRBJ2-3; 11 bases fit TRBD2. V lost 2 bases, J lost 1 base, and 5 bases stayed unmatched. Germline CDR1 is LGHNA and CDR2 is YNFKEQ. The CDR3 has 17 amino acids. The CDR3, as DNA: TGTGCCAGCAGCCAAATACATAGCGGGGGGGGCACAGATACGCAGTATTTT. Translation gives CASSQIHSGGGTDTQYF.

This clone was observed once. The chain employs TRBV6-4 and TRBJ2-1, with 8 bases that match TRBD2. CDR1 and CDR2 from the germline V gene are MRHNA and SNTAGT. CDR3 length: 13 amino acids. The V gene end was trimmed by 5 bases and the J gene end by 6 bases; junction bases not matched to a gene: 3. The CDR3 region is CASSPGTSNEQFF. CDR3 sequence (DNA): TGTGCCAGCAGTCCCGGGACTAGCAATGAGCAGTTCTTC.

The gene calls are TRBV6-6 and TRBJ1-1; no firm D call. Trimming took 6 bases from V and 3 from J, leaving 8 bases between them. Germline assignment: CDR1 MNHNY and CDR2 SVGAGI (reference sequence). This CDR3 is 12 amino acids long. This CDR3 is CASSHLDTEAFF. The CDR3 DNA reads TGTGCCAGCAGCCACCTCGACACTGAAGCTTTCTTT.